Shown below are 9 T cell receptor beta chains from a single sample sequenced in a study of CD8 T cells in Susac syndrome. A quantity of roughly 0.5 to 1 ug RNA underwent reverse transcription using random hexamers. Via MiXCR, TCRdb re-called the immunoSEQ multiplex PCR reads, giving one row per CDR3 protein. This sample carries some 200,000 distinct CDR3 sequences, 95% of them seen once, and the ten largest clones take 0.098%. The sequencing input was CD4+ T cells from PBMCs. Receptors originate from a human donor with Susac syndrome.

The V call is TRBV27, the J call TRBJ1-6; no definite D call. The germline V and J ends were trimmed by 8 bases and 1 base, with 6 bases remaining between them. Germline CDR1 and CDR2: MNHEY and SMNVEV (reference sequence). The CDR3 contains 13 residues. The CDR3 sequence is CASAASYNSPLHF. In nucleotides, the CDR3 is TGTGCCAGCGCAGCGTCCTATAATTCACCCCTCCACTTT.

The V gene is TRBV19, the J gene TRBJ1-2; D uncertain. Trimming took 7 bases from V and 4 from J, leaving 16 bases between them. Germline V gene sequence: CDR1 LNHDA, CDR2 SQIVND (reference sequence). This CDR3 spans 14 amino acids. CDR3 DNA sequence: TGTGCCAGTAACGCAGGTTCCAGCACCTATGGCTACACCTTC. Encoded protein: CASNAGSSTYGYTF.

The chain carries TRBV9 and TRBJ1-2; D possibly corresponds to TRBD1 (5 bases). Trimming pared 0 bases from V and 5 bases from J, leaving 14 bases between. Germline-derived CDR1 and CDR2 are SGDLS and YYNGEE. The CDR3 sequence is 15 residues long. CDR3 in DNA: TGTGCCAGCAGCGTAGGGCCAGAGGGGTCATATGGCTACACCTTC. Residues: CASSVGPEGSYGYTF.

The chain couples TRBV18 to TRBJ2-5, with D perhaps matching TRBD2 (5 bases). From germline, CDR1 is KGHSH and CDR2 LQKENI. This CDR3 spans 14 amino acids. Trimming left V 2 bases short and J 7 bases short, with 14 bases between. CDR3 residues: CASSPAGLDATQYF. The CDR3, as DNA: TGTGCCAGCTCACCAGCGGGCTTAGACGCGACCCAGTACTTC.

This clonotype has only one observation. The CDR3 DNA sequence: TGTGCCAGCAGCTTGTACCGGGGTCTAATCGCCGAGCAGTACTTC. Translating it yields CASSLYRGLIAEQYF. This chain connects TRBV7-8 to TRBJ2-7; D is perhaps TRBD2 (5 bases). CDR1 is SGHVS, CDR2 FQNEAQ, per germline. V lost 3 bases to trimming and J lost 6 bases, with 18 bases between them. The CDR3 has 15 amino acids.

The CDR3 coding sequence is TGCAGCGTTGAGGGGGGAGAGTATGGCTACACCTTC. This codes for CSVEGGEYGYTF. The chain couples TRBV29-1 to TRBJ1-2, with a tentative D call TRBD1 (5 bases). Germline CDR1 and CDR2: SQVTM and ANQGSEA. The CDR3 runs 12 residues. The V end lost 3 bases, the J end lost 5 bases, and 10 bases lay between the germline ends.

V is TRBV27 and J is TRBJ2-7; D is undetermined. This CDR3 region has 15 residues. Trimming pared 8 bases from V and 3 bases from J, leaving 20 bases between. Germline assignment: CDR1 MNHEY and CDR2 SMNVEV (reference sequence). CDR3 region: CASVRSVGNHYEQYF. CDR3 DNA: TGTGCCAGCGTGAGAAGTGTTGGGAATCACTACGAGCAGTACTTC.

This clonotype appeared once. In DNA, the CDR3 is TGTGCCAGCAGTCCCCGTGGACAGGGGGCGGGTCAGCCCCAGCATTTT. It is translated as CASSPRGQGAGQPQHF. The chain has TRBV12-3 or TRBV12-4 and TRBJ1-5; TRBD1 agrees at 11 bases. V trimming: 5 bases; J trimming: 6 bases; junction bases outside the gene matches: 9. This CDR3 comprises 16 residues.

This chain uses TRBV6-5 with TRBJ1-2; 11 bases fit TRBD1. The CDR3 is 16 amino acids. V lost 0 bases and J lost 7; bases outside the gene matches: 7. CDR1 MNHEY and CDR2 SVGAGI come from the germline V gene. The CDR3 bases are TGTGCCAGCAGTTACTCGCGGACAGGGGGCCTCGTTGGCTACACCTTC. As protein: CASSYSRTGGLVGYTF.